The 13 T cell receptor beta chains below all came from one sample that was sequenced in a study of beta chain features in type 1 diabetes. The whole isolated RNA underwent reverse transcription, so sequencing captured expressed TCRB transcripts. Libraries were prepared by immunoSEQ multiplex PCR; TCRdb keeps only in-frame clonotypes and omits some of them. The sample carries 240,000 or so clones, 27% recorded once. Source material: central memory CD4+ T cells from blood. These receptors came from a man aged 25-45 years in good health.

This chain joins TRBV14 and TRBJ2-6; D is ambiguous. V dropped 2 bases and J dropped 4 bases, with 9 bases sitting between them. The CDR3 has 15 amino acids. The germline V gene has CDR1 SGHDN and CDR2 FVKESK. CDR3 protein: CASSQPLGGANVLTF. The CDR3 DNA reads TGTGCCAGCAGCCAACCCCTGGGGGGGGCCAACGTCCTGACTTTC.

This clone has just a few counts. J is TRBJ2-3 and V is TRBV30; D assignment may be TRBD1 or TRBD2 (5 bases each). The CDR3 covers 11 residues. The V end lost 3 bases, the J end lost 5 bases, and 6 bases lay between the germline ends. From germline, CDR1 is GTSNPN and CDR2 SVGIG (reference sequence). In DNA, the CDR3 is TGTGCCTGGAGGGGGGTAGATACGCAGTATTTT. This sequence encodes CAWRGVDTQYF.

This rearrangement joins TRBV11-2 to TRBJ2-3, with TRBD1 identical over 8 bases. The CDR3 length is 15 residues. V shed 3 bases, J shed 6 bases, and the junction held 8 bases outside the gene matches. The germline V gene encodes CDR1 SGHAT and CDR2 FQNNGV. The CDR3: CASSLLGTGGDTQYF. The CDR3 DNA reads TGTGCCAGCAGCTTGCTAGGGACAGGAGGCGATACGCAGTATTTT.

The chain couples TRBV2 to TRBJ1-5, with TRBD1 matching over 7 bases. CDR1 SNHLY and CDR2 FYNNEI come from the germline V gene. V gave up 6 bases and J gave up 6 bases; unmatched junction bases: 11. This CDR3 comprises 15 residues. Here the CDR3 reads CASSAMTGSRQPQHF. CDR3 sequence (DNA): TGTGCCAGCAGCGCCATGACAGGGTCGCGTCAGCCCCAGCATTTT.

The genes are TRBV7-6 and TRBJ1-1; 8 nucleotides agree with TRBD1. The CDR3 totals 14 residues. Unmatched junction bases numbered 0, after V lost 3 bases and J lost 0 bases. Germline values: CDR1 SGHVS, CDR2 FNYEAQ. The CDR3 region is CASSLTGVNTEAFF. DNA of the CDR3: TGTGCCAGCAGCTTGACAGGGGTGAACACTGAAGCTTTCTTT.

There are a few counts of this clone. The chain links TRBV6-5 to TRBJ2-5; D uncertain. The CDR3 covers 12 residues. Trimming pared 3 bases from V and 9 bases from J, leaving 11 bases between. CDR1 is MNHEY, CDR2 SVGAGI, per germline. The CDR3: CASSYRGGPQYF. The CDR3 bases are TGTGCCAGCAGTTATCGAGGCGGACCCCAGTACTTC.

This clone was seen only a few times. The V and J genes are TRBV7-8 and TRBJ1-5; D is unclear. The CDR3 spans 15 residues. Germline V gene lookup returns CDR1 SGHVS and CDR2 FQNEAQ. V lost 1 base and J 1 base, leaving 8 bases between the germline ends. The CDR3 loop reads CASSLDGRSNQPQHF. DNA of the CDR3: TGTGCCAGCAGCTTAGACGGACGGAGCAATCAGCCCCAGCATTTT.

This chain links TRBV30 with TRBJ1-3; D unresolved. CDR1 is GTSNPN and CDR2 is SVGIG in the germline V gene (reference sequence). The CDR3 sequence is 13 residues long. The V gene lost 3 bases and the J gene lost 0 bases, with 6 bases spanning the gap. This CDR3 is CAWRYYSGNTIYF. CDR3 DNA sequence: TGTGCCTGGAGATACTACTCTGGAAACACCATATATTTT.

The J gene is TRBJ2-5, the V gene TRBV7-2, with 8 positions matching TRBD2. CDR3 size: 15 residues. After removal of 5 bases from V and 5 bases from J, the junction contained 10 bases not matched to a gene. Germline V gene lookup returns CDR1 SGHTA and CDR2 FQGNSA. DNA of the CDR3: TGTGCCAGCAGCCCCCGGACCGGGGGGGGCGAGACCCAGTACTTC. Residues: CASSPRTGGGETQYF.

This clone was seen more than once but under ten times. The chain is built from TRBV28 and TRBJ2-3; D is possibly TRBD2 (6 bases). The CDR3 is made up of 15 amino acids. V was shortened by 5 bases and J by 3 bases, with 15 bases between the two germline ends. Germline V gives CDR1 MDHEN, CDR2 SYDVKM. This chain's CDR3 is CASSPPGAITDTQYF. The DNA of the CDR3 is TGTGCCAGCAGTCCTCCGGGAGCTATTACAGATACGCAGTATTTT.

J is TRBJ1-2 and V is TRBV7-2, with 7 bases identical to TRBD1. The CDR3 is 12 residues long. V shed 6 bases, J shed 7 bases, and the junction held 5 bases outside the gene matches. Germline V gene sequence: CDR1 SGHTA, CDR2 FQGNSA. The CDR3 coding sequence is TGTGCCAGCAGTCGACAGGGCCTTGGCTACACCTTC. Its translation: CASSRQGLGYTF.

The gene calls are TRBV7-2 and TRBJ2-2; D gene ambiguous. Germline V gene data show CDR1 as SGHTA and CDR2 as FQGNSA. Trimming shortened V by 5 bases and J by 4 bases, and 11 bases separated the two germline ends. This CDR3 spans 14 amino acids. Here the CDR3 DNA reads TGTGCCAGCAGCCCCTCGGCGGTCACCGGGGAGCTGTTTTTT. It translates to CASSPSAVTGELFF.

This clone was seen more than once but under ten times. The chain combines TRBV19 with TRBJ2-7; 12 nucleotides agree with TRBD2. From germline, CDR1 is LNHDA and CDR2 SQIVND (reference sequence). This CDR3 is built from 17 residues. V trimming: 5 bases; J trimming: 3 bases; junction bases outside the gene matches: 11. The CDR3 sequence: CASSPRTSGNKVYEQYF. The CDR3, as DNA: TGTGCCAGTAGTCCCCGGACTAGCGGGAACAAGGTCTACGAGCAGTACTTC.